This is a list of T cell receptor beta chains from one sample in a study of blood T cells in healthy people across ages. TCRdb redid the calling of the 5' RACE reads with MiXCR, one entry per CDR3 protein. The profile shows approximately 800,000 distinct CDR3 sequences, 55% to 75% of them singletons. Sequencing was carried out using blood. The receptors stem from a man in his thirties or forties in good health. Each CDR3 is given with its conserved first and last residue. A D gene is named only where the DNA matches it firmly. Size is stated for part of the rows, as once, few or many counts, or as a class when the clone is expanded.

D,length,size,J,V,DNA,CDR3
.,11,.,TRBJ2-5,TRBV20-1,TGCAGTGCTAGAGATCTCGTAGCGCAGTACTTC,CSARDLVAQYF
.,17,.,TRBJ2-1,TRBV24-1,TGTGCCACCAGTGATTTGGCAGCAGAATCCTCCTACAATGAGCAGTTCTTC,CATSDLAAESSYNEQFF
.,19,few,TRBJ2-7,TRBV29-1,TGCAGCGTTGAAGGTATAACTCTTCAGGGTGGGGGATATCTGCGCGAGCAGTACTTC,CSVEGITLQGGGYLREQYF
.,11,.,TRBJ2-7,TRBV7-3,TGTGCCATCTACACCGGGTACGAGCAGTACTTC,CAIYTGYEQYF
.,14,.,TRBJ1-5,TRBV7-2,TGTGCCAGCAGCCCCGGGGAGGGAAATCAGCCCCAGCATTTT,CASSPGEGNQPQHF
.,15,.,TRBJ2-2,TRBV7-2,TGTGCCAGCAGCTTAGATGGGGGGGCCTACGGGGAGCTGTTTTTT,CASSLDGGAYGELFF
.,14,.,TRBJ1-6,TRBV5-1,TGCGCCAGCAGCTTGGGAGCCAGGAATTCACCCCTCCACTTT,CASSLGARNSPLHF
.,14,.,TRBJ2-3,TRBV27,TGTGCCAGCAGCCCCACTAGGGTAACAGATACGCAGTATTTT,CASSPTRVTDTQYF
.,15,.,TRBJ2-7,TRBV27,TGTGCCGGCAGTTTATCGGCGGACAATTTCGACGAGCAGTACTTC,CAGSLSADNFDEQYF
.,12,few,TRBJ2-5,TRBV28,TGTGCCGTCAAGACTCCGACCGAGACCCAGTACTTC,CAVKTPTETQYF
.,12,.,TRBJ1-1,TRBV7-9,TGTGCCAGCAGCTCGACAGGTTACGAAGCTTTCTTT,CASSSTGYEAFF
TRBD2,15,.,TRBJ2-1,TRBV3-1,TGTGCCAGCAGCCGAGGACTAGCGGTTGAAGAGACCCAGTTCTTC,CASSRGLAVEETQFF
TRBD1,14,many,TRBJ2-7,TRBV20-1,TGCAGTGCTACCGGGACAGGGGGCTTTGGCGAGCAGTACTTC,CSATGTGGFGEQYF
.,14,.,TRBJ2-5,TRBV7-9,TGTGCCAGCACCCCTTCCGGGACTCGAGAGACCCAGTACTTC,CASTPSGTRETQYF
.,13,once,TRBJ1-2,TRBV30,TGTGCCTGGAGTGACCGTCGGGCCTATGGCTACACCTTC,CAWSDRRAYGYTF
.,9,.,TRBJ1-2,TRBV21-1,TGTGCCAGGGCCAGTGGCTACACCTTC,CARASGYTF
TRBD2,14,few,TRBJ2-7,TRBV27,TGTGCCAGCAGTTTATCCGCTAGCGGCTACGAGCAGTACTTC,CASSLSASGYEQYF